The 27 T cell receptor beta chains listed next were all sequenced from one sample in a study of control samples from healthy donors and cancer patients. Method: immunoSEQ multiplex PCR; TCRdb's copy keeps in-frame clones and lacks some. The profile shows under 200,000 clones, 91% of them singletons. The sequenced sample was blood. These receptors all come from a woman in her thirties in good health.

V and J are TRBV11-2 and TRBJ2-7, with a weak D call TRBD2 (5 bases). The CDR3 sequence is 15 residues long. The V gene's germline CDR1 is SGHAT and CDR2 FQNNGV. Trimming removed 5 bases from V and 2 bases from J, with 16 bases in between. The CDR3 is CASSPGSRTPYEQYF. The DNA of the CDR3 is TGTGCCAGCAGCCCGGGGAGCAGGACTCCCTACGAGCAGTACTTC.

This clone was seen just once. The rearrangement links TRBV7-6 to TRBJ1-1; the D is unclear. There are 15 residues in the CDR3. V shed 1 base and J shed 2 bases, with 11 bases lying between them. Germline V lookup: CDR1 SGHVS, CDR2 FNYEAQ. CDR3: CASSLGAQINTEAFF. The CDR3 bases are TGTGCCAGCAGCTTAGGGGCCCAAATTAACACTGAAGCTTTCTTT.

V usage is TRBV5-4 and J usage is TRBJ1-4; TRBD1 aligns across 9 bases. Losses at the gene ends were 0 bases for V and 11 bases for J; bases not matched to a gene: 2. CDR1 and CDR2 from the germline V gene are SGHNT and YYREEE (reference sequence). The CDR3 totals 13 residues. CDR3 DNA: TGTGCCAGCAGCTTGGTACAGGGGGCCAAACTGTTTTTT. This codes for CASSLVQGAKLFF.

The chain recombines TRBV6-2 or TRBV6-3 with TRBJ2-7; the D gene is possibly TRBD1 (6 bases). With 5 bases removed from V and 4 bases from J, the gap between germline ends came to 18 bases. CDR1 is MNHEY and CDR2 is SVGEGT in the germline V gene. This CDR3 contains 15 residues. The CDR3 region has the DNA TGTGCCAGCAGTGATCCCAGGGGAACGGTATACGAGCAGTACTTC. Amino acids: CASSDPRGTVYEQYF.

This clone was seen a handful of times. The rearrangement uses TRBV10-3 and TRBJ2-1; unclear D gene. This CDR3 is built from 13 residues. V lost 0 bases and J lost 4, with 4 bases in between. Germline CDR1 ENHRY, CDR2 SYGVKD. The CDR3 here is CAISESIYNEQFF. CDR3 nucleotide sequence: TGTGCCATCAGTGAGTCGATATACAATGAGCAGTTCTTC.

The CDR3 loop reads CASSETSGMPYEQYF. CDR3 coding DNA: TGTGCCAGCTCAGAGACTAGCGGGATGCCCTACGAGCAGTACTTC. V and J are TRBV18 and TRBJ2-7; 11 positions match TRBD2. After removal of 5 bases from V and 2 bases from J, the junction contained 5 bases not matched to a gene. The CDR3 loop spans 15 amino acids. CDR1 and CDR2 (germline): KGHSH, LQKENI.

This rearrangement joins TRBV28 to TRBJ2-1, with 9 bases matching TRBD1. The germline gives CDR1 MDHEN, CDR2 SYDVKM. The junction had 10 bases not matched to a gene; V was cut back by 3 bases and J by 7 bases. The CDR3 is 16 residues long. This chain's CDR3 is CASSFPGTGFRNEQFF. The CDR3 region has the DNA TGTGCCAGCAGTTTTCCCGGGACAGGGTTTAGGAATGAGCAGTTCTTC.

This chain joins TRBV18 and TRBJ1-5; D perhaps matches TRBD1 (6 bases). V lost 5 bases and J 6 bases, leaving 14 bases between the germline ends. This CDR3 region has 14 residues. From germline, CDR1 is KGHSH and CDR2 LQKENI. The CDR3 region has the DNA TGTGCCAGCTCATCCGGACAGATTGGTCAGCCCCAGCATTTT. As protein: CASSSGQIGQPQHF. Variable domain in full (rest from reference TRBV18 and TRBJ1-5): NAGVMQNPRHLVRRRGQEARLRCSPMKGHSHVYWYRQLPEEGLKFMVYLQKENIIDESGMPKERFSAEFPKEGPSILRIQQVVRGDSAAYFCASSSGQIGQPQHFGDGTRLSIL.

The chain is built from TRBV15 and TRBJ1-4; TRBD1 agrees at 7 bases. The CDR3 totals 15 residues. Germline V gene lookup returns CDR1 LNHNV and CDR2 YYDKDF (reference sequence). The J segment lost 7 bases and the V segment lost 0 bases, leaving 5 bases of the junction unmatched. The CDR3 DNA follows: TGTGCCACCAGCAGAGACAGGGGGTTGAGTGAAAAACTGTTTTTT. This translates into CATSRDRGLSEKLFF.

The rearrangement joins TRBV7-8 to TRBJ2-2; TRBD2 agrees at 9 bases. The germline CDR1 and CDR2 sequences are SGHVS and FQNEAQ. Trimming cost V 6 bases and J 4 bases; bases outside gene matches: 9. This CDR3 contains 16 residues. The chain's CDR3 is CASRRTSDPLTGELFF. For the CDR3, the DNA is TGTGCCAGCAGGAGGACTAGCGACCCACTCACCGGGGAGCTGTTTTTT.

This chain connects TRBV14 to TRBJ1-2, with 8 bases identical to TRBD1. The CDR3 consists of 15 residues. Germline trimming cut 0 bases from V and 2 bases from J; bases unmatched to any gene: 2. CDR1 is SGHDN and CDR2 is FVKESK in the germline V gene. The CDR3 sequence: CASSQDRTGNYGYTF. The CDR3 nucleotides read TGTGCCAGCAGCCAAGACAGGACAGGGAACTATGGCTACACCTTC.

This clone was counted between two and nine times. CDR3 residues: CASSKAPSGSLHEQFF. DNA of the CDR3: TGTGCCAGCAGCAAAGCGCCTAGCGGGAGTTTACATGAGCAGTTCTTC. V is TRBV21-1 and J is TRBJ2-1; TRBD2, the table's D call, was not compared with the DNA. TRBV21-1 is noted as a pseudogene. CDR3 length: 16 residues.

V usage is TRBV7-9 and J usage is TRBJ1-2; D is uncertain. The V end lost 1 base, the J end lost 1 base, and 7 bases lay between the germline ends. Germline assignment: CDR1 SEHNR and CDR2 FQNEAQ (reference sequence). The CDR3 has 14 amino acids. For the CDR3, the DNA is TGTGCCAGCAGCTTAGGGGCCTATAACTATGGCTACACCTTC. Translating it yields CASSLGAYNYGYTF.

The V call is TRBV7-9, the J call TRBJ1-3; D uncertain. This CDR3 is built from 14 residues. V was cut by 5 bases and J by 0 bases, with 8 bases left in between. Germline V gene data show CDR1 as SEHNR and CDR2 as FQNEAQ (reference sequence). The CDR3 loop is CASSTGSSGNTIYF. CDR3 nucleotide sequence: TGTGCCAGCAGCACTGGAAGCTCTGGAAACACCATATATTTT.

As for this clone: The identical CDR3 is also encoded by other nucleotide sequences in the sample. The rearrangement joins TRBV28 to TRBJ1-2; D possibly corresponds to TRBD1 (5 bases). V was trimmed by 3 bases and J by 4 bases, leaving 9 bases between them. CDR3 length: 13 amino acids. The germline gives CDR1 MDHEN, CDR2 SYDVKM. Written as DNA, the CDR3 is TGTGCCAGCAGTTTCGTTACAGGCTATGGCTACACCTTC. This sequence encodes CASSFVTGYGYTF.

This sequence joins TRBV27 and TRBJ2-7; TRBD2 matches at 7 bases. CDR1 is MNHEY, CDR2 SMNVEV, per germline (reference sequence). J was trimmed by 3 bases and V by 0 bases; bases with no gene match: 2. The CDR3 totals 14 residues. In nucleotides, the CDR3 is TGTGCCAGCAGTTTATCGTCTAGCGGCTACGAGCAGTACTTC. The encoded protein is CASSLSSSGYEQYF.

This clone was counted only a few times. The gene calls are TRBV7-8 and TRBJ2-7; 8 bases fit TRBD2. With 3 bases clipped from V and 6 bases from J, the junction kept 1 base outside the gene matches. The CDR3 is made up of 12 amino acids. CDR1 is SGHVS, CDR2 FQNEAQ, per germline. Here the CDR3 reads CASSFGLAEQYF. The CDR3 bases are TGTGCCAGCAGCTTCGGACTAGCCGAGCAGTACTTC.

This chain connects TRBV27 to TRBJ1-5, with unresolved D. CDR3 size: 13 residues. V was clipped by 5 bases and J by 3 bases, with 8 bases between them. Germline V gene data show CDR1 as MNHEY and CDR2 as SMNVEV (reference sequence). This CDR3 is CASSAGYNQPQHF. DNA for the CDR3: TGTGCCAGCAGTGCGGGGTACAATCAGCCCCAGCATTTT.

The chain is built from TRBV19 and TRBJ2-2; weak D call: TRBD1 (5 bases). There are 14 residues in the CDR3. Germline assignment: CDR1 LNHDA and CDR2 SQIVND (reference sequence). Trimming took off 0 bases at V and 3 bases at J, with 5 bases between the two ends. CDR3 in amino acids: CASSIDRDTGELFF. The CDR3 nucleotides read TGTGCCAGTAGTATAGACAGGGACACCGGGGAGCTGTTTTTT.

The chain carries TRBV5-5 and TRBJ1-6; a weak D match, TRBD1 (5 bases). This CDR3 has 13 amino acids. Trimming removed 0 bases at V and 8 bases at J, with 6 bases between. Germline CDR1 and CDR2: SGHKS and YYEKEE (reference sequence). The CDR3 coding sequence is TGTGCCAGCAGCTTGGGAGGGGATTCACCCCTCCACTTT. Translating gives CASSLGGDSPLHF.

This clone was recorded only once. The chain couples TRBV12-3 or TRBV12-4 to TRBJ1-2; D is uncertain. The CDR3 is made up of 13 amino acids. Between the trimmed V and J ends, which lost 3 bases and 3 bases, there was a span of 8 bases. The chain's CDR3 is CASSFGDHYGYTF. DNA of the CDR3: TGTGCCAGCAGTTTCGGGGATCACTATGGCTACACCTTC.

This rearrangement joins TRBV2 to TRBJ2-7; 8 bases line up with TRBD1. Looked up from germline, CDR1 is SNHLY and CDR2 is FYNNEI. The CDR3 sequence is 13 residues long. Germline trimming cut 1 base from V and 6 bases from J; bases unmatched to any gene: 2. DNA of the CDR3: TGTGCCAGCAGTGAAGGACAGGGGTTCGAGCAGTACTTC. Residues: CASSEGQGFEQYF.

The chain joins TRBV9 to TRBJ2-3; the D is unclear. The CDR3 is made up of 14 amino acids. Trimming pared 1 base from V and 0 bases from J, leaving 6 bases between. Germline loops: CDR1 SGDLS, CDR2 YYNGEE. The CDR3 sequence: CASSVSSSTDTQYF. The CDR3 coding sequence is TGTGCCAGCAGCGTATCCAGTAGCACAGATACGCAGTATTTT.

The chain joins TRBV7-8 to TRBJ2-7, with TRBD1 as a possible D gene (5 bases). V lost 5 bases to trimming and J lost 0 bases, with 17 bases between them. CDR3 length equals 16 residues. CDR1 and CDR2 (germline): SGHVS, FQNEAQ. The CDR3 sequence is CASSQPTGELSYEQYF. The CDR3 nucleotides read TGTGCCAGCAGCCAACCTACAGGAGAACTCTCCTACGAGCAGTACTTC. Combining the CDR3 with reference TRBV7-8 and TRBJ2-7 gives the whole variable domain GAGVSQSPRYKVAKRGQDVALRCDPISGHVSLFWYQQALGQGPEFLTYFQNEAQLDKSGLPSDRFFAERPEGSVSTLKIQRTQQEDSAVYLCASSQPTGELSYEQYFGPGTRLTVT.

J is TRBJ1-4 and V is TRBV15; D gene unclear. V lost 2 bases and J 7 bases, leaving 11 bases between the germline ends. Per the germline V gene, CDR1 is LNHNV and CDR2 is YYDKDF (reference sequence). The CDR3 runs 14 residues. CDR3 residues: CATSRYPTREKLFF. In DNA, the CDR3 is TGTGCCACCAGCAGATACCCGACCCGTGAAAAACTGTTTTTT. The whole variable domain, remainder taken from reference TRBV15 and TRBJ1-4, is DAMVIQNPRYQVTQFGKPVTLSCSQTLNHNVMYWYQQKSSQAPKLLFHYYDKDFNNEADTPDNFQSRRPNTSFCFLDIRSPGLGDTAMYLCATSRYPTREKLFFGSGTQLSVL.

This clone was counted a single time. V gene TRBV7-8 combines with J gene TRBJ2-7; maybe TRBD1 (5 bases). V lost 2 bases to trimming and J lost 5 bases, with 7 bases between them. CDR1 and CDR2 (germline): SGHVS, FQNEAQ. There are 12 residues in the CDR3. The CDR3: CASSLQGNEQYF. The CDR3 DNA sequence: TGTGCCAGCAGCTTACAGGGAAACGAGCAGTACTTC.

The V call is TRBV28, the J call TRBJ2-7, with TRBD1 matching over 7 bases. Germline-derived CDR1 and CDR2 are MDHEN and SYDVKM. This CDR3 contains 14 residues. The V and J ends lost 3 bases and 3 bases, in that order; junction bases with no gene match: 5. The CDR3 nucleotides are TGTGCCAGCAGTTTCCCCGACAGGGTCTACGAGCAGTACTTC. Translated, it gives CASSFPDRVYEQYF.